This T cell receptor (beta chain) was observed in a study of cytomegalovirus exposure and HLA in healthy donors (dated by TCRdb to 2017 to 2019). Regarding the research as a whole: According to an earlier analysis of 587 of the donors, roughly 180 million T cells yielded 95 million to 140 million unique TCR beta sequences and more than 250 Gb of sequence data. Roughly 300 gigabases of sequencing data and approximately 85 million unique TCR sequences were included in an early release covering roughly 700 HLA-typed donors. The genetic ancestry cluster associated with self-reported Caucasian donors included around four fifths of the roughly 400 genotyped donors. The aim of the study was to test whether cataloging public T cell receptors could identify signatures of past pathogen exposure. The study used immunosequencing to profile the T cell repertoires of under 700 subjects and linked those repertoires to cytomegalovirus serostatus. Along with the approximately 700-subject first cohort, a separate validation cohort of over 90 different subjects was used. To predict cytomegalovirus infection status, the study combined high-throughput TCR immunosequencing, statistical association of individual TCRs with disease status, and machine learning. A later analysis re-analyzed previously published TCR beta repertoires from roughly 630 donors and added high-resolution HLA genotyping to study TCR occurrence patterns. In the later analysis, no new phenotypic data were used to find candidate immune exposures; instead, reliance was placed on TCR beta sequences and their occurrence across donors. To decide whether each TCR beta V gene segment behaved as functional or pseudogenic, an earlier analysis of approximately 600 of the donors relied on high-throughput TCR beta sequencing. Donor age, sex, ethnicity and CMV serostatus were compiled together with the repertoire data. A later genetic analysis took genome-wide SNP genotypes for about 55% of the roughly 670 donors and used that subset as a discovery cohort. All discovery cohort repertoires had been generated on a single sequencing platform. Both class I and class II loci were covered by HLA typing, at four-digit resolution. Typing coverage differed by locus: A, B, C, DRB1 and DQB1 were typed in about 620-640 donors, DQA1 in 522, DPA1 in approximately 610, and DPB1 in roughly 450. Because of strong linkage in the cohort, roughly five DR-DQ haplotypes were treated as single units for association and clustering. Across some 400 genotyped donors of the cohort, an average of 235,054 unique TCR beta nucleotide sequences per donor were sequenced, and approximately 17% of those sequences were non-productive.

The cohort comprised fewer than 750 healthy bone marrow donors. All cohort members were sampled while nominally healthy, although unrecorded immune exposures were likely present. The donor tested CMV seronegative and was one of the 352 seronegative cohort members. A peripheral blood sample was provided by each donor, and peripheral blood mononuclear cells were used for TCR beta sequencing. The Qiagen DNeasy Blood Extraction Kit was used to extract genomic DNA from the blood cell samples. From cysteine to phenylalanine, the CDR3 is 14 amino acids long. Of all the DNA, just the CDR3 is kept, 42 bases in frame from base 1. A distance of 14 bases separates the germline ends of V and J, which lose 4 bases and 5 bases respectively. CDR1 and CDR2, per the germline V gene, are MGHDK and SYGVNS. Overall results and qualifications from the work: A group of highly shared sequence variants was considered likely to be a technical artifact of the sequencing pipeline. This cohort had only TCR beta chains sequenced, and the lack of alpha or paired-chain data limited which features could be detected. A later analysis found that HLA-associated TCR beta chains were more clonally expanded and had lower generation probabilities than equally common non-associated chains. A further reported finding was that TCR beta sequences accurately predicted the HLA-A and HLA-B alleles for most subjects in the first cohort. A few of the identified cytomegalovirus-associated TCR beta chains were confirmed in vitro to be specific for cytomegalovirus antigens. A later analysis reported that several top co-occurrence clusters appeared linked to parvovirus B19, influenza, CMV and Epstein-Barr virus. In an earlier analysis of some 550 of the donors, most TCR beta V segments were observed in productive rearrangements about 87% or about 30% of the time, broadly matching IMGT annotations. In a later analysis, TCR association rates were found to vary across HLA loci, with the most associated TCRs seen for DRB1 alleles and the fewest for HLA-C alleles. In both the original and validation cohorts, the classifier was reported to diagnose cytomegalovirus status with high specificity and sensitivity. Strong co-occurrence of HLA alleles, especially DR and DQ, made assigning TCR associations to individual alleles difficult. Roughly uniform sequencing depth across donors was assumed in presence/absence analyses, although this assumption may not hold. The earlier analysis of nearly 600 of the donors excluded approximately 17 rarely observed V segments, including chromosome 9 orphons, because counts were too low. Because some donors lacked HLA typing at each locus, the association tests relied only on the typed subset. Across donors, most TCR sequences were observed very rarely, whereas some public TCRs were present in many individuals. Most CMV-associated TCR beta chains appeared to be HLA-restricted in a later analysis, and the HLA associations seemed to be driven largely by CMV exposure. In a later genetic analysis, a missense DCLRE1C variant was associated with V-gene and J-gene trimming of TCR beta chains, and the association was replicated in an independent cohort. The authors suggested that the approach could potentially be extended to other disease states and immunological phenotypes. In a later analysis, about 17,000 TCR beta sequences were associated with specific HLA alleles at a false discovery rate of 0.05. Compared with the roughly 600-donor mean, donors in an Asian-associated ancestry cluster had fewer N-insertions in productive TCRs, according to a later genetic analysis. The study gave a list of some 150 TCR beta chains associated with cytomegalovirus. Linkage disequilibrium might explain the correlated functional status among segregating V segments, but an unknown experimental factor could not be ruled out. CMV serostatus was the only immune exposure information available for the cohort. Some IMGT-functional V segments, including TRBV6-2 and TRBV6-3, could not be told apart with the 87-base-pair reads, so those segments were excluded.

Library preparation used the immunoSEQ multiplex PCR assay. For the multiplex PCR, a mixture combining 60 forward primers for TCR Vbeta segments and 13 reverse primers for TCR Jbeta segments was used. The CDR3 region of rearranged TCR beta genes was amplified from genomic DNA with a multiplex PCR assay. The Illumina HiSeq System was used to sequence the amplified TCR beta libraries as 87-base-pair reads. In the source study's methods: Across the 700 or so repertoires, a later analysis counted roughly 77 million unique TCR beta chains, 9 million to 14 million of which were shared by at least two donors. To remove PCR and sequencing errors, raw reads were error-corrected and collapsed into unique sequences using a nearest-neighbor algorithm that merged closely related sequences. V, D and J gene segments were assigned by aligning CDR3 sequences to IMGT reference sequences. Each retained sequence needed at least a six-nucleotide match to both a V gene segment and a J gene segment. A rearrangement was called productive if the CDR3 had no stop codons and remained in frame with V and J, and every other rearrangement was called non-productive. CDR3 was defined by IMGT convention, running from the second conserved V-encoded cysteine to the conserved J-encoded phenylalanine. Sequences without an unambiguous match to a single V gene segment were excluded from the earlier analysis of a few hundred of the donors. An earlier analysis of several hundred of the donors called V segments functional above 56.7% productive rearrangements and segregating when the between-donor standard deviation exceeded 5%. A statistical classification framework was built to diagnose cytomegalovirus status from the catalog of TCR beta chain sequences. In a later analysis, TCR nucleotide sequences were compared against IMGT/GENE-DB human TR gene sequences so that V and J genes could be assigned. The TCRdist pipeline was used in a later analysis to assign CDR3 sequences and most-parsimonious VDJ recombination scenarios. In a later analysis, every TCR beta chain was defined by the combination of its CDR3 amino acid sequence and its V-gene family, and reads without a unique V-gene family were dropped. As a way to deal with suspected cross-contamination and a sequencing artifact, a later analysis dropped hundreds of nucleotide sequences that were highly shared and had low generation probability. In a later analysis, a clonal expansion index was calculated for each public chain from normalized within-repertoire ranks of inferred template counts. In a later analysis, generation probabilities were computed using a VDJ recombination model fitted to out-of-frame rearrangements, and the results were checked against IGoR. In a later analysis, hypergeometric tests were used to score TCR-TCR, TCR-HLA and TCR-CMV co-occurrence, with a repertoire-size bias correction applied to TCR pairs. False discovery rates were estimated in a later analysis by permuting HLA or CMV assignments 20 times. In a later analysis, co-occurring TCRs were grouped using DBSCAN, with TCRdist sequence similarity added in when clustering inside HLA-allele-positive subsets. Co-occurrence clustering excluded repertoires with fewer than 30,000 or more than 120,000 public chains, plus five with anomalous nucleotide sharing. Sourced from immuneACCESS, this table was stored by TCRdb with only in-frame sequences that have V and J called. A share of the clones is absent; for the studies checked, an unresolved V gene accounts for under half, and the remainder has no known explanation. V and J calls plus clone size are reproduced from that table; the DNA served to infer D and trimming. In this sample the table shows roughly 200,000 clones, about 80% of which occur a single time. About 0.63% of the sample is taken by the ten largest.

This clone has just one count. There is no known antigen for this receptor. Nothing much larger sits one base from this clone, and base qualities are not available. The rearrangement combines TRBV25-1 with TRBJ1-2; matching of 6 bases hints at TRBD1 as the D gene. Source material: PBMCs. The sequence was obtained from a boy younger than 18 in good health and CMV-seronegative. The CDR3 has the sequence CASSVNGQSYGYTF. The nucleotides read TGTGCCAGCAGTGTAAATGGACAGAGTTATGGCTACACCTTC.